This TCR beta chain is from a study of read filtering for tumor transcriptome and immune sequencing. Overall study context: TCR-mapped reads were about 3.5 to 11 million with IR-seq versus about 85 to 1,300 with RNA-seq.

This clonotype was seen ten or more times. This library used approximately 370 ng RNA and molecular barcoded adaptors spanning alpha/delta and beta/gamma chains. TCRdb re-called the reads with MiXCR, one entry per CDR3 protein. The sample includes about 86,000 distinct CDR3 sequences, roughly an eighth seen only once; the top ten take approximately 15%. The receptor was derived from a donor aged 40 or over with multiple myeloma. Specimen: a population of CD138-negative cells sorted from bone marrow.

The CDR3 reads CASSTSNLNTGELFF. In DNA form, the CDR3 reads TGTGCCAGTAGTACCTCTAATTTGAACACCGGGGAGCTGTTTTTT. The genes are TRBV19 and TRBJ2-2; D unresolved. In germline, CDR1 is LNHDA, CDR2 SQIVND (reference sequence). The CDR3 is 15 amino acids. Trimming removed 4 bases at V and 1 base at J, with 10 bases between.